Below are 7 T cell receptor beta chains sequenced from a single sample in a study of blood T cell repertoires in COVID-19. Sequenced by immunoSEQ multiplex PCR; TCRdb stores in-frame clones only, minus some. The sample contains fewer than 150,000 clones, about 85% of which appear only once. The sequenced material came from peripheral blood. The source of these receptors is a middle-aged man with acute or convalescent COVID-19.

This chain links TRBV7-2 with TRBJ1-4, with TRBD1 identical over 8 bases. Losses at the gene ends were 1 base for V and 7 bases for J; bases not matched to a gene: 2. Per the germline V gene, CDR1 is SGHTA and CDR2 is FQGNSA. The CDR3 sequence is 14 residues long. CDR3: CASSLGQGSEKLFF. The CDR3 DNA follows: TGTGCCAGCAGCTTAGGACAGGGGAGTGAAAAACTGTTTTTT. Full variable domain (remainder filled in from reference TRBV7-2 and TRBJ1-4): GAGVSQSPSNKVTEKGKDVELRCDPISGHTALYWYRQSLGQGLEFLIYFQGNSAPDKSGLPSDRFSAERTGGSVSTLTIQRTQQEDSAVYLCASSLGQGSEKLFFGSGTQLSVL.

A few counts support this clone. This chain uses TRBV4-1 with TRBJ1-5, with D unresolved. The CDR3 is made up of 14 amino acids. Trimming removed 3 bases at V and 3 bases at J, with 9 bases between. Per the germline V gene, CDR1 is MGHRA and CDR2 is YSYEKL. In DNA form, the CDR3 reads TGCGCCAGCAGCCAGCGGGCCCTCAATCAGCCCCAGCATTTT. Amino acid sequence: CASSQRALNQPQHF.

CDR3 nucleotides: TGTGCCAGCAGCCAAGATTTGGAGGCGGACTATGGCTACACCTTC. Amino acid sequence: CASSQDLEADYGYTF. This sequence joins TRBV3-1 (or the pseudogene TRBV3-2) and TRBJ1-2; D remains ambiguous. CDR1 and CDR2 (germline): LGHDT, YNNKEL (reference sequence). The CDR3 has 15 amino acids. V was clipped by 0 bases and J by 3 bases, with 11 bases between them.

The rearrangement links TRBV3-1 (or the pseudogene TRBV3-2) to TRBJ2-3, with D tentatively TRBD2 (5 bases). Trimming cost V 4 bases and J 1 base, with 9 bases left between them. Germline lookup yields CDR1 LGHDT and CDR2 YNNKEL (reference sequence). This CDR3 comprises 14 residues. The CDR3 region is CASSPGIGTDTQYF. CDR3 coding DNA: TGTGCCAGCAGCCCGGGGATCGGCACAGATACGCAGTATTTT.

The chain employs TRBV9 and TRBJ1-1, with 10 bases lining up with TRBD1. V trimming: 3 bases; J trimming: 4 bases; junction bases outside the gene matches: 6. The CDR3 runs to 15 residues. Germline V gene sequence: CDR1 SGDLS, CDR2 YYNGEE. The CDR3 is CASSATGQGTTEAFF. The CDR3, as DNA: TGTGCCAGCAGCGCCACGGGACAGGGGACCACTGAAGCTTTCTTT.

The chain recombines TRBV6-5 with TRBJ2-1; TRBD1 matches 7 bases. The CDR3 extends over 13 amino acids. Germline V CDR1 and CDR2: MNHEY, SVGAGI. The J segment lost 8 bases and the V segment lost 2 bases, leaving 3 bases of the junction unmatched. Here the CDR3 reads CASSYTDRDEQFF. CDR3 DNA sequence: TGTGCCAGCAGTTACACCGACAGGGATGAGCAGTTCTTC.

The V and J genes are TRBV11-2 and TRBJ2-2; TRBD1 matches at 8 bases. Germline loops: CDR1 SGHAT, CDR2 FQNNGV. The CDR3 contains 14 residues. Unmatched junction bases numbered 2, after V lost 4 bases and J lost 4 bases. The CDR3 loop is CASSSTGGTGELFF. The CDR3 coding sequence is TGTGCCAGCAGCTCAACAGGGGGCACCGGGGAGCTGTTTTTT.